This T cell receptor beta chain was sequenced for a study of cytomegalovirus exposure and HLA in healthy donors. Trimming at V came to 5 bases and at J to 3 bases, leaving 9 bases not matched to a gene. Germline CDR1 MNHNS, CDR2 SASEGT. The CDR3 has 15 residues. This PCR relied on a set of 60 Vbeta primers and 13 Jbeta primers. Clones were read by immunoSEQ multiplex PCR, and TCRdb kept only the in-frame ones, dropping some. The sample gives under 200,000 clones, about four fifths of which show up once; 1% is in the top ten. The rearrangement uses TRBV6-1 and TRBJ1-2, with TRBD1 matching 7 bases. The TCR originated in a woman between 50 and 59 years old in good health and CMV-seropositive. Sequenced input: PBMCs. CDR3 nucleotide sequence: TGTGCCAGCAGTTTCTACCGACAGGGCCACTATGGCTACACCTTC. This encodes CASSFYRQGHYGYTF.